Included here is one T cell receptor beta chain sequence, with context. This entry comes from a study of control samples from healthy donors and cancer patients. The CDR3 has 13 amino acids. V was shortened by 5 bases and J by 4 bases, with 10 bases between the two germline ends. CDR1 is SGHRS and CDR2 is YFSETQ in the germline V gene. Method: immunoSEQ multiplex PCR; TCRdb's copy keeps in-frame clones and lacks some. The data contain around 57,000 clones, more than 85% of them singletons. The sequence was obtained from a man aged 30 to 39 with colorectal cancer. Sequenced sample: PBMCs. The J gene is TRBJ1-5, the V gene TRBV5-1; the D gene is possibly TRBD1 (6 bases). The CDR3 DNA is TGCGCCAGCAGGGACAGTATTAATCAGCCCCAGCATTTT. It codes for CASRDSINQPQHF.